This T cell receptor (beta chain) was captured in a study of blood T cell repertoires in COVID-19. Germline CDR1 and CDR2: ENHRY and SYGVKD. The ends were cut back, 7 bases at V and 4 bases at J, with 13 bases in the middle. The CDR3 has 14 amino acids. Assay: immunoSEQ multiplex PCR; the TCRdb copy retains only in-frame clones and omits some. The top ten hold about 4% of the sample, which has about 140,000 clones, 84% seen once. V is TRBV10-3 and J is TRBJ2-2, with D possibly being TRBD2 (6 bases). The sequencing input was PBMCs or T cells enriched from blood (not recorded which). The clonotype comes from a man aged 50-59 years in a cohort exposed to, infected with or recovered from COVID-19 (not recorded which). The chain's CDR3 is CAIKVADVTGELFF. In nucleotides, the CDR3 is TGTGCCATCAAGGTAGCGGACGTCACCGGGGAGCTGTTTTTT.